The clone carrying this T cell receptor (beta chain) was counted between two and nine times. Data came from immunoSEQ multiplex PCR; TCRdb stores just in-frame clones and leaves some out. The data hold tens of thousands of clones, with 60% to 80% observed a single time. With 2 bases clipped from V and 7 bases from J, the junction kept 7 bases outside the gene matches. CDR1 is WSHSY and CDR2 is SAAADI in the germline V gene. CDR3 length: 14 amino acids. The data were taken from a study of control samples from healthy donors and cancer patients. The sequenced sample was formalin-fixed, paraffin-embedded tissue. This clonotype was sampled from a male donor with melanoma. V gene TRBV10-2 combines with J gene TRBJ2-7; 8 bases are a match to TRBD1. The CDR3 here is CASSEGRGREEQYF. Here the CDR3 DNA reads TGCGCCAGCAGTGAGGGCAGGGGGCGTGAAGAGCAGTACTTC.